A single sample gave rise to the 2 T cell receptor beta chains below, sequenced in a study of blood T cell repertoires in COVID-19. The assay was immunoSEQ multiplex PCR, and TCRdb's table has in-frame clones only and misses some. The profile covers approximately 230,000 clones, with under 95% appearing a single time and approximately 2% taken by the ten largest. The sample comprised PBMCs or T cells enriched from blood (not recorded which). The source of these receptors is a woman aged 18-30 years who had recovered from COVID-19.

The chain recombines TRBV29-1 with TRBJ2-5, with unresolved D. Germline CDR1 and CDR2: SQVTM and ANQGSEA. The V gene lost 4 bases and the J gene lost 5 bases, with 11 bases spanning the gap. The CDR3 extends over 12 amino acids. In DNA form, the CDR3 reads TGCAGCGTTGTCCGGTCCCGGGAGACCCAGTACTTC. Amino acid sequence: CSVVRSRETQYF. Looking up the rest from reference TRBV29-1 and TRBJ2-5 gives the full variable domain: SAVISQKPSRDICQRGTSLTIQCQVDSQVTMMFWYRQQPGQSLTLIATANQGSEATYESGFVIDKFPISRPNLTFSTLTVSNMSPEDSSIYLCSVVRSRETQYFGPGTRLLVL.

The chain joins TRBV11-2 to TRBJ2-1, with 7 bases identical to TRBD2. Germline CDR1 is SGHAT and CDR2 is FQNNGV. This CDR3 spans 14 amino acids. The V segment lost 5 bases and the J segment 8 bases; nucleotides outside the gene matches: 9. The CDR3 loop reads CASSRTSVLDEQFF. The CDR3 nucleotides are TGTGCCAGCAGCCGTACTAGCGTTTTGGATGAGCAGTTCTTC.